This TCR beta chain was profiled in a study of OX40 agonist ivuxolimab in advanced cancers. TCRdb's table, derived via immunoSEQ multiplex PCR, lists solely in-frame clones and lacks some. The sample shows about 69,000 clones, about 90% of them seen only once. CDR3 size: 12 residues. Germline assignment: CDR1 SGHTA and CDR2 FQGNSA. V lost 2 bases and J lost 9, with 10 bases in between. The TCR comes from an adult with an advanced solid tumor such as melanoma, head and neck, liver or kidney cancer. Specimen: CD4+ or CD8+ T cells sorted from blood, collected in a trial of the OX40 agonist ivuxolimab. The rearrangement uses TRBV7-2 and TRBJ1-2; tentatively, D is TRBD1 (6 bases). This chain's CDR3 is CASSLKTGRYTF. DNA for the CDR3: TGTGCCAGCAGCTTAAAAACAGGGCGCTACACCTTC. The full variable domain, its missing parts supplied by reference TRBV7-2 and TRBJ1-2, is GAGVSQSPSNKVTEKGKDVELRCDPISGHTALYWYRQSLGQGLEFLIYFQGNSAPDKSGLPSDRFSAERTGGSVSTLTIQRTQQEDSAVYLCASSLKTGRYTFGSGTRLTVV.